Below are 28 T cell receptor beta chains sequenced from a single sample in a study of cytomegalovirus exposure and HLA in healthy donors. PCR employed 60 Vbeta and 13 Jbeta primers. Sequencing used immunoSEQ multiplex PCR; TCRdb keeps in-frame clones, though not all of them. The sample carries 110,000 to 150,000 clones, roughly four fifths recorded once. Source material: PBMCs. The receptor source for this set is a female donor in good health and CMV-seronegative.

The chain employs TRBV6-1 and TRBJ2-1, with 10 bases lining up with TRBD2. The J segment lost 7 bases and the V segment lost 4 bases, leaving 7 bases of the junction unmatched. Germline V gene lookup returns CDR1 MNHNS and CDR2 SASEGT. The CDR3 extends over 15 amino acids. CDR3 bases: TGTGCCAGCAGTGGACAGCGGGGGGGCGGGAATGAGCAGTTCTTC. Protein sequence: CASSGQRGGGNEQFF.

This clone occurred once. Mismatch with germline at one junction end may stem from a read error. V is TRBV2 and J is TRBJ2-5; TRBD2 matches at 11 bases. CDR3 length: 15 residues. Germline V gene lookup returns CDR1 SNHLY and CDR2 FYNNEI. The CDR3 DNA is TGTGCCAGCAGGGAAGGGCTAGCGGGGGGAGAGACCCAGTACTTC. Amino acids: CASREGLAGGETQYF.

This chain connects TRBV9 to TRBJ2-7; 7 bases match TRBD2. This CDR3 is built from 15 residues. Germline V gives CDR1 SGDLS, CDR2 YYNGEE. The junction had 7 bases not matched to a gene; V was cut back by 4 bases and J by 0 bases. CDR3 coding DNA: TGTGCCAGCAGCCCCCCCGGGAGGAGCTCCTACGAGCAGTACTTC. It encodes CASSPPGRSSYEQYF.

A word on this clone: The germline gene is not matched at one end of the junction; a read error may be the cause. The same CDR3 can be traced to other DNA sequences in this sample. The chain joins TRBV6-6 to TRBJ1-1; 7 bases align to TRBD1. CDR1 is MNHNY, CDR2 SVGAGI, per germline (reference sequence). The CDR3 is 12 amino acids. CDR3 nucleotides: TGTGCCAGCAGTAAGGACAGGACTGAGGCTTTCTTT. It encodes CASSKDRTEAFF.

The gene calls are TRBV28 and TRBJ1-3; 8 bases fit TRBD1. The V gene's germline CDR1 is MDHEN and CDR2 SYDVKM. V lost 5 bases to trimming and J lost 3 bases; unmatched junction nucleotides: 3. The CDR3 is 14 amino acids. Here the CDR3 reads CASSPDRGGNTIYF. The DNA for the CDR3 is TGTGCCAGCAGTCCTGACAGGGGTGGAAACACCATATATTTT.

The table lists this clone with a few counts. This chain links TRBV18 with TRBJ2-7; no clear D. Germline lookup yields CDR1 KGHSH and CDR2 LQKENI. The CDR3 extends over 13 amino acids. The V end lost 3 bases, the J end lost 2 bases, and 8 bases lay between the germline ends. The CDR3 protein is CASSPGNPYEQYF. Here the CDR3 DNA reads TGTGCCAGCTCACCGGGCAATCCCTACGAGCAGTACTTC.

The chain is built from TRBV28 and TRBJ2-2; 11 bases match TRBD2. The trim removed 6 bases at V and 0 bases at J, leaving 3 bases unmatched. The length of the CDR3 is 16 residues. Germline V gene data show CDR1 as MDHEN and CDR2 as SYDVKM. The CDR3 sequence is CASRTSGASNTGELFF. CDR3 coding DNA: TGTGCCAGCAGGACTAGCGGGGCATCGAACACCGGGGAGCTGTTTTTT.

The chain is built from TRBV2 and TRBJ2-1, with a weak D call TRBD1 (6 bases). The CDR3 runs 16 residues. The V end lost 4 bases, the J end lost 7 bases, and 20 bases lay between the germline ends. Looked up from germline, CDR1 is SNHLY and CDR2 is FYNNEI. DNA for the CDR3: TGTGCCAGCAGTGTTCAGGGGCCCCAACTCGGTAATGAGCAGTTCTTC. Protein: CASSVQGPQLGNEQFF.

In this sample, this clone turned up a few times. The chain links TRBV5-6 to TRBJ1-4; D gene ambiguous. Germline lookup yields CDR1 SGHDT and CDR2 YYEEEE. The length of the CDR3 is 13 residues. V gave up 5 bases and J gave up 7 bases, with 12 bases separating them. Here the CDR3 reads CASRLGGSEKLFF. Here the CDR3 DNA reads TGTGCCAGCAGGCTTGGAGGGAGTGAAAAACTGTTTTTT.

CDR3 loop: CASSGLAGETGELFF. DNA of the CDR3: TGTGCCAGTAGTGGACTAGCGGGAGAGACCGGGGAGCTGTTTTTT. The chain joins TRBV19 to TRBJ2-2; 13 nucleotides match TRBD2. Losses at the gene ends were 5 bases for V and 5 bases for J; bases not matched to a gene: 2. The CDR3 totals 15 residues. CDR1 and CDR2 from the germline V gene are LNHDA and SQIVND (reference sequence).

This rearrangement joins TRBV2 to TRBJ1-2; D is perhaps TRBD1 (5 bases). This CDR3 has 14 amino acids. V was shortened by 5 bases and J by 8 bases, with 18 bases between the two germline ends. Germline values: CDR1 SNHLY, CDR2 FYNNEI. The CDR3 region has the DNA TGTGCCAGCAGTCAACGTTTAACGACAGAGGGCTACACCTTC. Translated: CASSQRLTTEGYTF. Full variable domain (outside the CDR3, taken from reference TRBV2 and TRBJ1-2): EPEVTQTPSHQVTQMGQEVILRCVPISNHLYFYWYRQILGQKVEFLVSFYNNEISEKSEIFDDQFSVERPDGSNFTLKIRSTKLEDSAMYFCASSQRLTTEGYTFGSGTRLTVV.

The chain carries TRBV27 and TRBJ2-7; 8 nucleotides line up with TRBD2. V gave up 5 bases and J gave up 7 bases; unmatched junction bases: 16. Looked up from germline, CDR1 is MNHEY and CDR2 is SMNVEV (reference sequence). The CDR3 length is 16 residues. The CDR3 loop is CASSPGSGSNLREQYF. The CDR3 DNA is TGTGCCAGCAGTCCGGGGAGCGGGAGTAACCTGAGGGAGCAGTACTTC.

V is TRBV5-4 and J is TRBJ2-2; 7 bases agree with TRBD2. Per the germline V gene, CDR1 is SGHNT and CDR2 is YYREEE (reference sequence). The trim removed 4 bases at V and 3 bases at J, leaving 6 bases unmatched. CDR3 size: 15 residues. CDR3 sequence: CASSPLAGDTGELFF. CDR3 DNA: TGTGCCAGCAGCCCCTTGGCGGGAGACACCGGGGAGCTGTTTTTT.

This CDR3 reads CAIREGQGAVAFF. As DNA, the CDR3 is TGTGCCATCAGGGAAGGACAGGGGGCAGTTGCTTTCTTT. The gene calls are TRBV10-3 and TRBJ1-1; TRBD1 agrees at 11 bases. Germline values: CDR1 ENHRY, CDR2 SYGVKD. The CDR3 has 13 amino acids. Losses at the gene ends were 6 bases for V and 11 bases for J; bases not matched to a gene: 8.

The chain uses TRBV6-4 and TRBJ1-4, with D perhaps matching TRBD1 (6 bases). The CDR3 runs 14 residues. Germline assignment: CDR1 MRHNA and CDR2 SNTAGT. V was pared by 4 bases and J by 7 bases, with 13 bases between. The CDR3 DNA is TGTGCCAGCAGTGCACAGGGAGGGAGTGAAAAACTGTTTTTT. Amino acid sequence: CASSAQGGSEKLFF.

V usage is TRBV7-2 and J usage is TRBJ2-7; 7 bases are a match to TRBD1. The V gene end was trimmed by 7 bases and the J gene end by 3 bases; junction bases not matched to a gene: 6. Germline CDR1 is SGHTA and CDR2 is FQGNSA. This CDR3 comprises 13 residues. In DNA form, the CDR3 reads TGTGCCAGCAACCCCCAGGGGGACTACGAGCAGTACTTC. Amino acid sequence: CASNPQGDYEQYF. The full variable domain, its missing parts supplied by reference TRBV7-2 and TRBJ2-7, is GAGVSQSPSNKVTEKGKDVELRCDPISGHTALYWYRQSLGQGLEFLIYFQGNSAPDKSGLPSDRFSAERTGGSVSTLTIQRTQQEDSAVYLCASNPQGDYEQYFGPGTRLTVT.

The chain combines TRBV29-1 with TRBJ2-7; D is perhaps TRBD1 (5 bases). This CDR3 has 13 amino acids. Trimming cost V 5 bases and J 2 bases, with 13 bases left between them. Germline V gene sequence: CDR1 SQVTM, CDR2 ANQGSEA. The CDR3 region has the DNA TGCAGCGTTCTCGCAGGGTTGCCCTACGAGCAGTACTTC. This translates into CSVLAGLPYEQYF.

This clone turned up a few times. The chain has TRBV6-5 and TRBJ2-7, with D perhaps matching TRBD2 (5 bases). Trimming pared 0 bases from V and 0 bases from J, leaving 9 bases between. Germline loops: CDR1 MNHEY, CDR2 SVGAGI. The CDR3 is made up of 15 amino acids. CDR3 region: CASSYSIGSSYEQYF. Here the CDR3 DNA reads TGTGCCAGCAGTTACTCGATTGGGAGCTCCTACGAGCAGTACTTC.

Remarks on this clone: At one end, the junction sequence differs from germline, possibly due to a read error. The CDR3 region is CASSEVINTGELFF. The DNA for the CDR3 is TGTGCCAGCAGCGAAGTAATAAACACCGGGGAGCTGTTTTTT. The rearrangement links TRBV2 to TRBJ2-2; D is uncertain. The CDR3 is made up of 14 amino acids. CDR1 is SNHLY and CDR2 is FYNNEI in the germline V gene.

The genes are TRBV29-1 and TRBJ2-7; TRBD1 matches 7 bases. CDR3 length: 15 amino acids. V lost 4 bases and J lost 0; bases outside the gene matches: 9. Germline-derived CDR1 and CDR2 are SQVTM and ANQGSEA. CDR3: CSVGILTGTSYEQYF. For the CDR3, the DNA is TGCAGCGTTGGCATACTGACAGGGACCTCCTACGAGCAGTACTTC.

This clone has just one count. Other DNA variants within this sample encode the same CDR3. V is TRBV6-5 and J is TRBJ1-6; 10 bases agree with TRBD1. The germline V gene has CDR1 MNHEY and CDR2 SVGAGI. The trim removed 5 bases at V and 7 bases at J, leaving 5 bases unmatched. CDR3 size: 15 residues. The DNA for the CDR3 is TGTGCCAGCAGTCCCCGGGACAGGGGAAATTCACCCCTCCACTTT. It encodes CASSPRDRGNSPLHF.

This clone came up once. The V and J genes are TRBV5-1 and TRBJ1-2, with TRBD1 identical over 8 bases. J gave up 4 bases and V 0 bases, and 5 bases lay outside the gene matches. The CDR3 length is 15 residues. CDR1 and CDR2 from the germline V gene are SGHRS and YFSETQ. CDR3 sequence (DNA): TGCGCCAGCAGCTTGGCTCACAGGGGGTCCTATGGCTACACCTTC. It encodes CASSLAHRGSYGYTF.

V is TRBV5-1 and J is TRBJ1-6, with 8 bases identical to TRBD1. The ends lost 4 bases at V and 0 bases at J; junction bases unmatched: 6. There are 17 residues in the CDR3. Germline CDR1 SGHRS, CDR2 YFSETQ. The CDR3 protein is CASSPGTGSSYNSPLHF. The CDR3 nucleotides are TGCGCCAGCAGCCCCGGGACAGGAAGCTCCTATAATTCACCCCTCCACTTT.

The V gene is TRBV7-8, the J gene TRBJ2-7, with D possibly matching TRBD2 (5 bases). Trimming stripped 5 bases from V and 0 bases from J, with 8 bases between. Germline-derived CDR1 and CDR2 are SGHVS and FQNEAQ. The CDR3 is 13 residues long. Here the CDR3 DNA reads TGTGCCAGCAGCCGTGGACTCTCCTACGAGCAGTACTTC. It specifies CASSRGLSYEQYF.

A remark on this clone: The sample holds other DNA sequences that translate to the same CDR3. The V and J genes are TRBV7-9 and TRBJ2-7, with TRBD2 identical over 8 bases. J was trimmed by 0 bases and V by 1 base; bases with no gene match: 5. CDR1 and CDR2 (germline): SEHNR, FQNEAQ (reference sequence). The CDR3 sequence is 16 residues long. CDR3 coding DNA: TGTGCCAGCAGCTTAGGAGTTAGCGGGATCTCCTACGAGCAGTACTTC. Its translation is CASSLGVSGISYEQYF.

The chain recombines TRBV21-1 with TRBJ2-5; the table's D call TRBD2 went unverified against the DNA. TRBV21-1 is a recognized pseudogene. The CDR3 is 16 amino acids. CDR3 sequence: CASSNPGGGEGETQYF. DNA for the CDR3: TGTGCCAGCAGCAACCCAGGAGGGGGGGAAGGGGAGACCCAGTACTTC.

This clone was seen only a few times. CDR3 region: CASSPWTVEGNTIYF. The CDR3, as DNA: TGTGCCAGCAGTCCATGGACAGTGGAAGGAAACACCATATATTTT. V is TRBV28 and J is TRBJ1-3, with D perhaps matching TRBD1 (6 bases). Germline CDR1 and CDR2: MDHEN and SYDVKM. This CDR3 is 15 amino acids long. V lost 5 bases and J lost 4, with 15 bases in between.

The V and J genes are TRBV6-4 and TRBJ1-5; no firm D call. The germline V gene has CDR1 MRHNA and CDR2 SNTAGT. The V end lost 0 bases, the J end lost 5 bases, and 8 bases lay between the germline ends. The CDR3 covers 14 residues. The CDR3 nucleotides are TGTGCCAGCAGTGACTCCGAGACACATCAGCCCCAGCATTTT. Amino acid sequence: CASSDSETHQPQHF.